This TCR beta chain was obtained from a study of T-cell memory formation after mild COVID-19. TCRdb itself ran the 5' RACE reads through MiXCR, one entry per CDR3 protein. The sample has 200,000 to 250,000 distinct CDR3 sequences, roughly 14% seen once. This clonotype was recorded once. The antigen is not known. General observations from the study: The authors did not confirm SARS-CoV-2 specificity of second-wave clones peaking day 37. Clones shrinking from day 15 to 85 showed even CD4/CD8 mixes; later expanders tilted CD4+.

Germline CDR1 is LNHDA and CDR2 is SQIVND (reference sequence). The V end lost 5 bases, the J end lost 1 base, and 8 bases lay between the germline ends. There are 14 residues in the CDR3. The sequencing input was PBMCs or a T cell subset sorted from them (not recorded which). The clonotype originates from an adult woman who had mild COVID-19 (a few samples of this study predate the infection). Cell type and time point are not known. The rearrangement links TRBV19 to TRBJ2-2; D gene uncertain. The CDR3 here is CASSRVKNTGELFF. The DNA for the CDR3 is TGTGCCAGTAGTCGCGTAAAGAACACCGGGGAGCTGTTTTTT.